The T cell receptor beta chain described here comes from a study of cytomegalovirus exposure and HLA in healthy donors (dated by TCRdb to 2016 to 2017). Describing the broader study: An earlier analysis of several hundred of the donors reported 250 to 350 Gb of sequence data and 90 million to 120 million unique TCR beta sequences obtained from approximately 180 million T cells. Roughly 300 gigabases of sequencing data and roughly 80 million unique TCR sequences made up an early release that covered approximately 650 HLA-typed donors. Of the 300 to 500 genotyped donors, over 80% were placed in the genetic ancestry cluster associated with self-reported Caucasian donors. The study aimed to test whether cataloging public T cell receptors could reveal signatures of past pathogen exposure. The study profiled the T cell repertoires of hundreds of subjects by immunosequencing and related them to cytomegalovirus serostatus. A separate validation cohort of more than 100 different subjects was used in addition to the roughly 620-subject first cohort. The study combined high-throughput TCR immunosequencing, statistical association of individual TCRs with disease status, and machine learning to predict cytomegalovirus infection status. A later analysis re-examined previously published TCR beta repertoires from about 670 donors and added high-resolution HLA genotyping to investigate patterns of TCR occurrence. Rather than drawing on any new phenotypic data, the later analysis identified candidate immune exposures from TCR beta sequences and the way those sequences occurred across donors. An earlier analysis of 500 to 650 of the donors applied high-throughput TCR beta sequencing to assess whether each TCR beta V gene segment acted as functional or pseudogenic. Donor age, sex, ethnicity and CMV serostatus were compiled alongside the repertoire data. A later genetic analysis used genome-wide SNP genotypes for about 55% of the 666 donors, treating that subset as a discovery cohort. Every discovery cohort repertoire had been produced on one sequencing platform. HLA typing covered class I and class II loci at four-digit resolution. Typing coverage varied by locus: about 620-640 donors for A, B, C, DRB1 and DQB1; roughly 520 for DQA1; about 590 for DPA1; approximately 490 for DPB1. Five DR-DQ haplotypes were treated as single units for association and clustering because of strong linkage in the cohort. Across approximately 400 genotyped donors of the cohort, an average of 235,054 unique TCR beta nucleotide sequences per donor were sequenced, and roughly 17% of those sequences were non-productive. What the research found in general, with its limitations: A group of highly shared sequence variants was considered likely to be a technical artifact of the sequencing pipeline. Linkage disequilibrium might explain the correlated functional status among segregating V segments, but an unknown experimental factor could not be excluded. The only immune exposure information available for the cohort was CMV serostatus. According to a later analysis, most CMV-associated TCR beta chains appeared to be HLA-restricted, and the HLA associations seemed to be driven largely by CMV exposure. Several of the top co-occurrence clusters appeared to be linked to parvovirus B19, influenza, CMV and Epstein-Barr virus, according to a later analysis. It was suggested by the authors that the approach could potentially be generalized to other disease states and immunological phenotypes. In an earlier analysis of more than 500 of the donors, most TCR beta V segments appeared in productive rearrangements about 87% or about 30% of the time, broadly matching IMGT annotations. In vitro tests confirmed that three of the cytomegalovirus-associated TCR beta chains recognize cytomegalovirus antigens. In this cohort, only TCR beta chains were sequenced, and detectable features were limited by the absence of alpha or paired-chain data. In a later genetic analysis, a missense DCLRE1C variant was associated with V-gene and J-gene trimming of TCR beta chains, and the association was replicated in an independent cohort. Specific HLA alleles were associated with some 15,000 TCR beta sequences at a false discovery rate of 0.05 in a later analysis. The presence/absence analyses assumed that sequencing depth was roughly uniform across donors, and that assumption may not be true. Across donors, most TCR sequences were observed very rarely, whereas some public TCRs were present in many individuals. A later analysis found that TCR association rates varied across HLA loci, with DRB1 alleles showing the most associated TCRs and HLA-C alleles the fewest. HLA typing was unavailable for some donors at each locus, so association tests used only the typed subset. In a later analysis, HLA-associated TCR beta chains showed more clonal expansion and lower generation probabilities than non-associated chains that were equally common. Because counts were too low, 15 to 20 rarely observed V segments, including chromosome 9 orphons, were left out of the earlier analysis of about 500 of the donors. In both the original and validation cohorts, the classifier was reported to diagnose cytomegalovirus status with high specificity and sensitivity. In a later genetic analysis, fewer N-insertions in productive TCRs were reported among donors in an Asian-associated ancestry cluster than the approximately 630-donor mean. The 87-base-pair reads could not distinguish some IMGT-functional V segments, including TRBV6-2 and TRBV6-3, so those segments were excluded. A further reported finding was that TCR beta sequences accurately predicted the HLA-A and HLA-B alleles for most subjects in the first cohort. Assigning TCR associations to individual alleles was difficult when HLA alleles, especially DR and DQ, strongly co-occurred. In the study, 150 to 200 TCR beta chains were listed as associated with cytomegalovirus.

In total, 630 or so healthy bone marrow donors made up the cohort. At the time of sampling, every cohort member was nominally healthy, though immune exposures that went unrecorded were likely present. The donor tested CMV seropositive, placing the donor among the 290 or so seropositive members of the cohort. Each donor provided a peripheral blood sample, and peripheral blood mononuclear cells were used for TCR beta sequencing. The Qiagen DNeasy Blood Extraction Kit was used to extract genomic DNA from the blood cell samples. The protocol used for the library was the immunoSEQ multiplex PCR assay. A mixture of 60 forward primers for TCR Vbeta segments and 13 reverse primers for TCR Jbeta segments was used in the multiplex PCR. A multiplex PCR assay on genomic DNA amplified the CDR3 region of rearranged TCR beta genes. The amplified TCR beta libraries were sequenced on the Illumina HiSeq System as 87-base-pair reads. Per the source publication's procedure: Across the roughly 600 repertoires, a later analysis counted roughly 84 million unique TCR beta chains, roughly 11 million of which were shared by at least two donors. A nearest-neighbor algorithm error-corrected the raw reads and collapsed the reads into unique sequences, merging closely related sequences to remove PCR and sequencing errors. Alignment of CDR3 sequences to IMGT reference sequences was used to assign V, D and J gene segments. For a sequence to be retained, a match of at least six nucleotides to both a V gene segment and a J gene segment was required. Rearrangements were classified as productive when the CDR3 lacked stop codons and remained in frame with V and J, and all other rearrangements were classified as non-productive. Following IMGT convention, CDR3 was defined as the stretch from the second conserved V-encoded cysteine to the conserved J-encoded phenylalanine. In an earlier analysis of roughly 580 of the donors, sequences lacking an unambiguous match to a single V gene segment were excluded. In an earlier analysis of 500 to 750 of the donors, V segments were called functional above 56.7% productive rearrangements and were called segregating when the between-donor standard deviation exceeded 5%. A statistical classification framework was built for diagnosing cytomegalovirus status from the catalog of TCR beta chain sequences. V and J gene assignment, in a later analysis, came from comparing TCR nucleotide sequences with IMGT/GENE-DB human TR gene sequences. A later analysis assigned CDR3 sequences and most-parsimonious VDJ recombination scenarios with the TCRdist pipeline. In a later analysis, each TCR beta chain was defined by its CDR3 amino acid sequence together with its V-gene family, and reads lacking a unique V-gene family were excluded. In a later analysis, a few hundred highly shared, low-generation-probability nucleotide sequences were removed to address suspected cross-contamination and a sequencing artifact. A later analysis calculated a clonal expansion index for each public chain from normalized within-repertoire ranks of inferred template counts. In a later analysis, generation probabilities were computed with a VDJ recombination model fitted to out-of-frame rearrangements, and the resulting probabilities were checked against IGoR. Hypergeometric tests were used in a later analysis to score TCR-TCR, TCR-HLA and TCR-CMV co-occurrence, with a repertoire-size bias correction applied to the TCR pairs. In a later analysis, false discovery rates were estimated by permuting HLA or CMV assignments 20 times. In a later analysis, co-occurring TCRs were grouped with DBSCAN, and TCRdist sequence similarity was added when clustering was performed within HLA-allele-positive subsets. Repertoires with fewer than 30,000 or more than 120,000 public chains were left out of co-occurrence clustering, as were roughly five repertoires with anomalous nucleotide sharing. In its TCRdb copy, this immuneACCESS table keeps in-frame sequences only and misses some clones. Where compared with another copy, unresolved V genes explain less than half of these, and the others have no known cause. V, J and clone size are those of that table, while D and trimming were read from the DNA. Within this sample are about 120,000 clones, with about four fifths of them counted one time only. 8.8% of the sample is held by the ten biggest clonotypes.

Remarks on this clone: There is no known antigen for this receptor. Base qualities are not at hand, and no much larger clone is one base apart.

Per the germline V gene, MNHEY is the CDR1 and SVGAGI is the CDR2. The cysteine opens and the phenylalanine closes a CDR3 of 15 amino acids. The entry retains the CDR3 DNA only, 45 bases that are in frame from base 1. Ends trimmed: V by 6 bases, J by 1 base; bases unmatched to a gene: 3. The sequenced sample was PBMCs. The sequence derives from a female donor in good health and CMV-seropositive. Recombination connected TRBV6-5 to TRBJ2-5, with 12 central nucleotides matching TRBD2. Read as DNA, the sequence is TGTGCCAGCAGGAGGACTAGCGGGGCCCAAGAGACCCAGTACTTC. It specifies CASRRTSGAQETQYF.